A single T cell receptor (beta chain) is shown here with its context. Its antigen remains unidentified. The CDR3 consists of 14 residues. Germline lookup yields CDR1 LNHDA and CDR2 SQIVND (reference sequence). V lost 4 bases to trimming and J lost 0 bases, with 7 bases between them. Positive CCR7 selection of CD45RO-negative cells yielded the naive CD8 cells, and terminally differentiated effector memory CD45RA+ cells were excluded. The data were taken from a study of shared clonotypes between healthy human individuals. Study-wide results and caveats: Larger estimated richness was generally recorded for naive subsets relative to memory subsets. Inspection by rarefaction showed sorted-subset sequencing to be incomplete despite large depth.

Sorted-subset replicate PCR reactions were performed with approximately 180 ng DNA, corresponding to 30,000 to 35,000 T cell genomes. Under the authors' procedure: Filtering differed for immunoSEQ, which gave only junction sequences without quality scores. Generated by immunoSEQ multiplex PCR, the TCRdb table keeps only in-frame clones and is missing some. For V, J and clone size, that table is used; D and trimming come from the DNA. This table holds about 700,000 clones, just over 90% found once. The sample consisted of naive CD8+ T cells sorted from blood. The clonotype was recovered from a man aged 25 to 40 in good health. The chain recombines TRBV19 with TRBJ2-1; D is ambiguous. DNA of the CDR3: TGTGCCAGTAGTACGGAAGGCTCCTACAATGAGCAGTTCTTC. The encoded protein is CASSTEGSYNEQFF. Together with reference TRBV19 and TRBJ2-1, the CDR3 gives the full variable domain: DGGITQSPKYLFRKEGQNVTLSCEQNLNHDAMYWYRQDPGQGLRLIYYSQIVNDFQKGDIAEGYSVSREKKESFPLTVTSAQKNPTAFYLCASSTEGSYNEQFFGPGTRLTVL.